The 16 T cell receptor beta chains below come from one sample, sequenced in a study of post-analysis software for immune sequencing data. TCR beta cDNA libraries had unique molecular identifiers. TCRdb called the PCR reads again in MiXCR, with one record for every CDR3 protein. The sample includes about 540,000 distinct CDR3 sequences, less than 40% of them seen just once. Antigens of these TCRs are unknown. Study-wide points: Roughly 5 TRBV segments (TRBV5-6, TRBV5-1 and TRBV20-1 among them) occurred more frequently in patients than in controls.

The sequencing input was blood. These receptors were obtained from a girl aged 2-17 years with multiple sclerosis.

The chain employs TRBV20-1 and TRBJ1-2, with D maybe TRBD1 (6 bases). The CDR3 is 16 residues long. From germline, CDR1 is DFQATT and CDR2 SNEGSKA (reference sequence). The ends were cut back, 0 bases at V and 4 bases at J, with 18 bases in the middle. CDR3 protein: CSARDRGGGGPYGYTF. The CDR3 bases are TGCAGTGCTAGAGATAGGGGAGGAGGGGGACCCTATGGCTACACCTTC.

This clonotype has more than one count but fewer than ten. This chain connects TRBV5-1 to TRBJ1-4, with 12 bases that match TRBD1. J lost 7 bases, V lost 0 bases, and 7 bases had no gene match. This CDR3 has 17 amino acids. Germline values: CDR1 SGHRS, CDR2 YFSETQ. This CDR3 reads CASSLGDRGQLAEKLFF. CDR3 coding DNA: TGCGCCAGCAGCTTGGGGGACAGGGGGCAGTTGGCTGAAAAACTGTTTTTT.

CDR3 amino acids: CASSSQPKSEQYF. The CDR3 nucleotides read TGTGCCAGCAGTAGCCAACCTAAAAGCGAGCAGTACTTC. The J gene is TRBJ2-7, the V gene TRBV2; no definite D call. The CDR3 totals 13 residues. The ends were cut back, 5 bases at V and 6 bases at J, with 14 bases in the middle. Looked up from germline, CDR1 is SNHLY and CDR2 is FYNNEI.

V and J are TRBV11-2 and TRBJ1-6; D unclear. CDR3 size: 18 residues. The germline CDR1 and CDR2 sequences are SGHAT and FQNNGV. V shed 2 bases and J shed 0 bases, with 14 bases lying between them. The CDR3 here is CASSLSMSGSSYNSPLHF. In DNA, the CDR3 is TGTGCCAGCAGCTTAAGTATGTCAGGAAGCTCCTATAATTCACCCCTCCACTTT.

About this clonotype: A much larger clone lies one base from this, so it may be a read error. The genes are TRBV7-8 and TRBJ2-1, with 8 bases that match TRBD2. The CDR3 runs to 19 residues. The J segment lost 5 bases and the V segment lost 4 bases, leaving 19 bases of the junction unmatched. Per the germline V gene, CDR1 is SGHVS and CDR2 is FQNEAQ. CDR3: CASSSWRPGRTSRDNEQFF. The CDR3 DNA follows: TGTGCCAGCAGCTCATGGCGACCCGGGAGGACTAGCAGGGACAATGAGCAGTTCTTC.

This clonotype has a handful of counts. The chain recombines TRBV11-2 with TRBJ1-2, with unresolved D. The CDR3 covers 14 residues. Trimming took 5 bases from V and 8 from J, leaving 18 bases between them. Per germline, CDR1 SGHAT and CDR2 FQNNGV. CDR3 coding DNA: TGTGCCAGCAGCCCCTTCGGAACTATGTTCGGCTACACCTTC. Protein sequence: CASSPFGTMFGYTF. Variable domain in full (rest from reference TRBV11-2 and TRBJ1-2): EAGVAQSPRYKIIEKRQSVAFWCNPISGHATLYWYQQILGQGPKLLIQFQNNGVVDDSQLPKDRFSAERLKGVDSTLKIQPAKLEDSAVYLCASSPFGTMFGYTFGSGTRLTVV.

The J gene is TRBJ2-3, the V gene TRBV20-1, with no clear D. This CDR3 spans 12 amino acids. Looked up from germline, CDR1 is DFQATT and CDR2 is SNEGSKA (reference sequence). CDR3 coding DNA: TGCGGCATTAGGGAAAGCACAGATACGCAGTATTTT. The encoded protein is CGIRESTDTQYF.

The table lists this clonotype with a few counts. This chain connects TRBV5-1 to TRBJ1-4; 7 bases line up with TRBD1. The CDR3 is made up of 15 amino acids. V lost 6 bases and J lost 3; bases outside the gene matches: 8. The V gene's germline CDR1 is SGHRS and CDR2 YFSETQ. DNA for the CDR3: TGCGCCAGCACTAACAGGGGAGCGGCTAATGAAAAACTGTTTTTT. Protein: CASTNRGAANEKLFF.

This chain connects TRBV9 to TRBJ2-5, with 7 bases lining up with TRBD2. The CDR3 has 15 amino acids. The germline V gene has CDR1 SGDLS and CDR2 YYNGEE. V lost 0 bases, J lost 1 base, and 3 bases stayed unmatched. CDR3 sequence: CASSVETSTQETQYF. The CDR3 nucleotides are TGTGCCAGCAGCGTAGAGACTAGCACCCAAGAGACCCAGTACTTC.

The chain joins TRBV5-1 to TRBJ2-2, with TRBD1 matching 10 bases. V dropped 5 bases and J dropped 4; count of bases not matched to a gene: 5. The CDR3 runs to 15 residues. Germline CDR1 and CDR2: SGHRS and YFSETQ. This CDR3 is CASRSGTGATGELFF. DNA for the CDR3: TGCGCCAGCAGATCCGGGACAGGGGCCACCGGGGAGCTGTTTTTT.

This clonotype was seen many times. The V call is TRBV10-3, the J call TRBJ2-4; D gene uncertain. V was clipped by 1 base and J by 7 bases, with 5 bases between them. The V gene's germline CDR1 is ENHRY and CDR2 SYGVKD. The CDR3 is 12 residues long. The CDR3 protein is CAISELGNIQYF. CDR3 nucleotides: TGTGCCATCAGTGAGTTGGGGAACATTCAGTACTTC.

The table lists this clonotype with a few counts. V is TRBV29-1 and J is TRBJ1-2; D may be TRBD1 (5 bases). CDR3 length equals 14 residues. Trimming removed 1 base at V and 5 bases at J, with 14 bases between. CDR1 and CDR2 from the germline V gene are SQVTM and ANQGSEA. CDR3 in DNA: TGCAGCGTTGAAGTATCAACAGGCCAGTATGGCTACACCTTC. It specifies CSVEVSTGQYGYTF.

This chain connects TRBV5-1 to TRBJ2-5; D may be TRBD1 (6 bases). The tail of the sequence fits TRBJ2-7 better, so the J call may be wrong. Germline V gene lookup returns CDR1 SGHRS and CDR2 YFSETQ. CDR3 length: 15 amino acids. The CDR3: CASSLKGRTAYEQYF. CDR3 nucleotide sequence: TGCGCCAGCAGCTTGAAGGGGCGGACAGCCTACGAGCAGTACTTC.

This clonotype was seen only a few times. The CDR3 spells CASSQAGGGSSYEQYF. CDR3 bases: TGTGCCAGCAGCCAAGCTGGCGGGGGGAGCTCCTACGAGCAGTACTTC. V and J are TRBV3-1 and TRBJ2-7; 8 bases line up with TRBD2. J gave up 0 bases and V 1 base, and 5 bases lay outside the gene matches. The CDR3 spans 16 residues. Germline V gene data show CDR1 as LGHDT and CDR2 as YNNKEL (reference sequence).

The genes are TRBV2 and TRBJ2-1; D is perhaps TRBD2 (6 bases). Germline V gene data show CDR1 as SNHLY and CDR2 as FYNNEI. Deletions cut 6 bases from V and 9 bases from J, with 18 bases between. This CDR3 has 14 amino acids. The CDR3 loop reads CASRGLEAEREQFF. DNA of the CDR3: TGTGCCAGCAGGGGACTCGAGGCCGAACGTGAGCAGTTCTTC.

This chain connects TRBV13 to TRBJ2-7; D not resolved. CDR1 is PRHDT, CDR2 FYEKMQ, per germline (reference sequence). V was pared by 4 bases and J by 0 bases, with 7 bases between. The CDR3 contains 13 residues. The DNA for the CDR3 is TGTGCCAGCAGCTCTCCTAACTCCTACGAGCAGTACTTC. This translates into CASSSPNSYEQYF.